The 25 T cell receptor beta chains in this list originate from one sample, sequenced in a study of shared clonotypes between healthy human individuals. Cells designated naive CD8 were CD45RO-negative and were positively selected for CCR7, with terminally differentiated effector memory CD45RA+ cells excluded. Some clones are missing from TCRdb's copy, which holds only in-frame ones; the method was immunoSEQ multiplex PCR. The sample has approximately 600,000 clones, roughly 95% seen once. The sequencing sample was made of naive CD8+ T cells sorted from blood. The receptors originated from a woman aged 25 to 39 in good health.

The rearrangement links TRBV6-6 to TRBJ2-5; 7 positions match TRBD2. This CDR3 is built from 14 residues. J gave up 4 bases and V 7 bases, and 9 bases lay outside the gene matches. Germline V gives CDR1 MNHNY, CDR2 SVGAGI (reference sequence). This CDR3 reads CASKATGGRETQYF. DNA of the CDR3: TGTGCCAGCAAAGCGACGGGGGGTAGAGAGACCCAGTACTTC.

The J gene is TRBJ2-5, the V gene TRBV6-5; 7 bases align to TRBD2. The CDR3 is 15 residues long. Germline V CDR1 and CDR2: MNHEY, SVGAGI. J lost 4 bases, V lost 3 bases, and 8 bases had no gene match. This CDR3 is CASSYGEGAGETQYF. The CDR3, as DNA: TGTGCCAGCAGTTATGGGGAGGGAGCGGGAGAGACCCAGTACTTC.

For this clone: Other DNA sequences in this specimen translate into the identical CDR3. The CDR3 DNA reads as TGTGCCAGCAGTTTTGCCGGGGAGCTGTTTTTT. This codes for CASSFAGELFF. This chain uses TRBV27 with TRBJ2-2; D not certain. This CDR3 spans 11 amino acids. CDR1 and CDR2 from the germline V gene are MNHEY and SMNVEV (reference sequence). V was clipped by 3 bases and J by 6 bases, with 2 bases between them.

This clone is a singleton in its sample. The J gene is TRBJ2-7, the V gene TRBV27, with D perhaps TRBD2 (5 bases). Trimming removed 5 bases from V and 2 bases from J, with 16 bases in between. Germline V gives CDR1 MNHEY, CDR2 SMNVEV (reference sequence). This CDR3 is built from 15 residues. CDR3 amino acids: CASSPSGVPTYEQYF. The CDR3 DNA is TGTGCCAGCAGTCCTTCCGGGGTCCCCACCTACGAGCAGTACTTC.

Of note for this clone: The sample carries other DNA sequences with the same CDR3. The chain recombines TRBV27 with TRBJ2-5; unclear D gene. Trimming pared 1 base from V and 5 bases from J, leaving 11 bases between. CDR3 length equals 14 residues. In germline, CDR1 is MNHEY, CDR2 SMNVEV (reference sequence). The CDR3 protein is CASSLYPGLETQYF. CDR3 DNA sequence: TGTGCCAGCAGTTTATATCCGGGTCTGGAGACCCAGTACTTC.

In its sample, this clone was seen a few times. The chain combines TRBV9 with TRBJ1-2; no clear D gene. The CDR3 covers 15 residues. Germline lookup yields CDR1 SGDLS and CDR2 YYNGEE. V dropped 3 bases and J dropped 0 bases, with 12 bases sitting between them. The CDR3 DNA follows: TGTGCCAGCAGCGGTTGGACGGACCCTAACTATGGCTACACCTTC. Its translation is CASSGWTDPNYGYTF.

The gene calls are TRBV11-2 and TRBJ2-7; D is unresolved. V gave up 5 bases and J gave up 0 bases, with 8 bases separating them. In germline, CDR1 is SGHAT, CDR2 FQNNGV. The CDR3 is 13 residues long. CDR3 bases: TGTGCCAGCAGCCCCACTGGCTCCTACGAGCAGTACTTC. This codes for CASSPTGSYEQYF. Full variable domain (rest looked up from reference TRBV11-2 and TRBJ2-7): EAGVAQSPRYKIIEKRQSVAFWCNPISGHATLYWYQQILGQGPKLLIQFQNNGVVDDSQLPKDRFSAERLKGVDSTLKIQPAKLEDSAVYLCASSPTGSYEQYFGPGTRLTVT.

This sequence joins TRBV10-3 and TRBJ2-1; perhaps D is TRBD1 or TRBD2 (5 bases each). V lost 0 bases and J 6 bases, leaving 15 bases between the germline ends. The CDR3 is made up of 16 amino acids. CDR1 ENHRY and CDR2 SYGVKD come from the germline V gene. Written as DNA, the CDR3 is TGTGCCATCAGTGAGTCCCTCGAATGGGGACCCAATGAGCAGTTCTTC. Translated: CAISESLEWGPNEQFF.

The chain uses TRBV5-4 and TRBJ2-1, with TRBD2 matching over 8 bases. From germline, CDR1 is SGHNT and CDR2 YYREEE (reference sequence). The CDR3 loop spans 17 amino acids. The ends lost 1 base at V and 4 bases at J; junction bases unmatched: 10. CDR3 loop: CASSLTHLAGKYNEQFF. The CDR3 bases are TGTGCCAGCAGCTTGACGCACCTAGCGGGCAAATACAATGAGCAGTTCTTC.

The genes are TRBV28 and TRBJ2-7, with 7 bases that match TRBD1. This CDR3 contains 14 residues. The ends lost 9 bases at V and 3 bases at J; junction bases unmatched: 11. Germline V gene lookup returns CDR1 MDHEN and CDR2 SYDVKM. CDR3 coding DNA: TGTGCCAGTACCCGGACAGGTGGGGACTACGAGCAGTACTTC. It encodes CASTRTGGDYEQYF.

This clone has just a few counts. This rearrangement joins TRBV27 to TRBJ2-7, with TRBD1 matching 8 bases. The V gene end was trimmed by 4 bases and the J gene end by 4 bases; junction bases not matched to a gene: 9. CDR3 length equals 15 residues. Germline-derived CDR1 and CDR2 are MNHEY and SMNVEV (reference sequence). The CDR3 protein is CASSWTTGEGYEQYF. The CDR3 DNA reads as TGTGCCAGCAGTTGGACGACAGGGGAAGGATACGAGCAGTACTTC.

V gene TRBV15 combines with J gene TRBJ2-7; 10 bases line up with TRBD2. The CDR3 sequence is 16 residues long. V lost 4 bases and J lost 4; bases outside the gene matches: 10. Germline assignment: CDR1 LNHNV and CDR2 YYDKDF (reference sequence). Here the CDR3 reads CATSILAGVVWYEQYF. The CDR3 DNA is TGTGCCACCAGCATTCTAGCGGGAGTGGTTTGGTACGAGCAGTACTTC.

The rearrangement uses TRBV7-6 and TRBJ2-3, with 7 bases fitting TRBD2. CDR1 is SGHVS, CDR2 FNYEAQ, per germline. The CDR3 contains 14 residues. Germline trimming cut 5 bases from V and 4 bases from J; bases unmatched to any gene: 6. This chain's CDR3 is CASSLLAAPDTQYF. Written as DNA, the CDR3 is TGTGCCAGCAGCCTCCTAGCGGCCCCAGATACGCAGTATTTT.

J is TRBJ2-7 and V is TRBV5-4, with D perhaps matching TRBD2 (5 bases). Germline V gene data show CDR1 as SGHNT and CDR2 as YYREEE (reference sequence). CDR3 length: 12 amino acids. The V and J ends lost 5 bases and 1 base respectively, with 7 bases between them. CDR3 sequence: CASSDYSYEQYF. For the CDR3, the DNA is TGTGCCAGCAGTGACTATTCCTACGAGCAGTACTTC.

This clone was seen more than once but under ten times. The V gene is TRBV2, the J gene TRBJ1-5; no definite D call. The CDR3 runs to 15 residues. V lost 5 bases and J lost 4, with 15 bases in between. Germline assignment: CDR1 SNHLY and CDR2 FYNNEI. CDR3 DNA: TGTGCCAGCAGTTCCGGGTCCTTCGGGAATCAGCCCCAGCATTTT. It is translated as CASSSGSFGNQPQHF.

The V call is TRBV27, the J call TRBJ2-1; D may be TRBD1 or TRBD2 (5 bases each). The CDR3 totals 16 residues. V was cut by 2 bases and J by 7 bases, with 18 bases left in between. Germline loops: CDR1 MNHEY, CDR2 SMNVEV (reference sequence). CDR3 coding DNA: TGTGCCAGCAGTTTAAGGGGTGAGGGGTTAGGGAATGAGCAGTTCTTC. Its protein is CASSLRGEGLGNEQFF.

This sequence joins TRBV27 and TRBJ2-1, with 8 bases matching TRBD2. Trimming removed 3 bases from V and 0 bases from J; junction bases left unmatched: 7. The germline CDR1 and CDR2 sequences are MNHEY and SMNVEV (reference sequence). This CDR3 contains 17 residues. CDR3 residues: CASSFPPSGSSYNEQFF. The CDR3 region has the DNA TGTGCCAGCAGTTTTCCCCCGAGCGGGAGCTCCTACAATGAGCAGTTCTTC.

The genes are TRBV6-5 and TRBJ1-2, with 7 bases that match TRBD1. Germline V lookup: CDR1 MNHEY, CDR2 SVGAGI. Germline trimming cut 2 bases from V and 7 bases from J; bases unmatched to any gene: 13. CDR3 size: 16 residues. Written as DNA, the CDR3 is TGTGCCAGCAGTTACGAGGGGGCGACCACCTTCTTTGGCTACACCTTC. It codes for CASSYEGATTFFGYTF.

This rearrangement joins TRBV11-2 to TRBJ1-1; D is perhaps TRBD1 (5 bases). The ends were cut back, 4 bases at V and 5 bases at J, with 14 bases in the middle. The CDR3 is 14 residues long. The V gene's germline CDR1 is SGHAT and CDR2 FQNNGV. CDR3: CASSSRGHRTEAFF. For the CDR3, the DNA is TGTGCCAGCAGCTCCCGGGGCCATAGGACTGAAGCTTTCTTT.

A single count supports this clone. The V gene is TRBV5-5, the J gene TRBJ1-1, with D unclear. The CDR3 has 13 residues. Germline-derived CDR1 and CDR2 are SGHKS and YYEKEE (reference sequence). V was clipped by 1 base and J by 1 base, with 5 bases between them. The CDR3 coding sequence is TGTGCCAGCAGCTTGTATGAGAACACTGAAGCTTTCTTT. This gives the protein CASSLYENTEAFF.

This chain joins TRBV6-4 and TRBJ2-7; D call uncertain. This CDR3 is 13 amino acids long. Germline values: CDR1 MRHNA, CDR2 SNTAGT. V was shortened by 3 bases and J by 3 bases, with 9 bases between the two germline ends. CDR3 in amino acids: CASSEGSSYEQYF. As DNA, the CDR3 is TGTGCCAGCAGTGAAGGCTCAAGCTACGAGCAGTACTTC.

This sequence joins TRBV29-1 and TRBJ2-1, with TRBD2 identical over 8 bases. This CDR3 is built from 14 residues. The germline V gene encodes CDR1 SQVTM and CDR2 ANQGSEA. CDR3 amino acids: CGLSESGRVNEQFF. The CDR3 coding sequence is TGCGGCCTATCAGAGAGCGGGAGAGTCAATGAGCAGTTCTTC.

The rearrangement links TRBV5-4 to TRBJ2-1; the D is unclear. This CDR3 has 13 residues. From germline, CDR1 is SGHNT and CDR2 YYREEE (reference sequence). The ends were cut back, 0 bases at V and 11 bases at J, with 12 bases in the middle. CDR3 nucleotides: TGTGCCAGCAGCTTGGAGGCTTCGGAGAAGCAGTTCTTC. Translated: CASSLEASEKQFF.

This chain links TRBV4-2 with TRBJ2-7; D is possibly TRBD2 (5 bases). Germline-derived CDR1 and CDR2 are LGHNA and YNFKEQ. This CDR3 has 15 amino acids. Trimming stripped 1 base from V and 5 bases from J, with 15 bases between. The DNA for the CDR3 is TGTGCCAGCAGCCAAGTTTCAGAGCGGTGGGACGAGCAGTACTTC. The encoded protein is CASSQVSERWDEQYF.

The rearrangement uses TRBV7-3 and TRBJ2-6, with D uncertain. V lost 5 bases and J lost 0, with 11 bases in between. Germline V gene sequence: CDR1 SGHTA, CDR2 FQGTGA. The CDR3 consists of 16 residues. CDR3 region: CASSPGRPSGANVLTF. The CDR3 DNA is TGTGCCAGCAGCCCAGGCAGGCCCTCTGGGGCCAACGTCCTGACTTTC.